What follows is one T cell receptor (beta chain) and its context. The antigen is undetermined. TCRdb analysed the 5' RACE reads with MiXCR anew, one entry per CDR3 protein. The sample lists 450,000 to 650,000 distinct CDR3 sequences, roughly 22% occurring once. The sample originates from a study of T-cell memory formation after mild COVID-19. Notes on the study in general: CD4/CD8 balance held among clones contracting day 15 to 85, and later expanders leaned CD4+.

Between the trimmed V and J ends, which lost 3 bases and 4 bases, there was a span of 15 bases. The CDR3 has 14 amino acids. The V gene's germline CDR1 is DFQATT and CDR2 SNEGSKA (reference sequence). This chain joins TRBV20-1 and TRBJ1-1; perhaps TRBD1 as D (6 bases). What was sequenced was PBMCs or a T cell subset sorted from them (not recorded which). The sequence was collected from an adult woman who had mild COVID-19 (a few samples of this study predate the infection). Cell type and time point are not known. CDR3 DNA sequence: TGCAGTGCTAGGGATTACAGGGAGGGCACTGAAGCTTTCTTT. Translation gives CSARDYREGTEAFF.